The clone carrying this TCR beta chain was counted a single time. Its target is unknown. The record originates from a study of OX40 agonist ivuxolimab in advanced cancers. Study details: People in dose escalation had one of these cancers: hepatocellular carcinoma, melanoma, renal cell or head and neck cancer. The group had a mean age of roughly 56 years, ranged from about 23 to 85, and was less than 85% male. The study, taken as a whole, reports: Some of the nonresponding patients also showed low levels of normalized T-cell clonal expansion. The average count of expanded clones was higher among CD8+ T cells than among CD4+.

Repertoires were generated with immunoSEQ multiplex PCR, while TCRdb's copy carries only in-frame clones and drops some. The data show about 52,000 clones, roughly nine tenths seen once. With V trimmed by 1 base and J by 8 bases, 21 bases remained unmatched. The CDR3 is made up of 19 amino acids. Germline V CDR1 and CDR2: SGHTA, FQGNSA. The source material was CD4+ or CD8+ T cells sorted from blood, sampled in a trial of the OX40 agonist ivuxolimab. The chain has TRBV7-2 and TRBJ1-1; TRBD1 agrees at 8 bases. The source of this sequence is an adult with an advanced solid tumor such as melanoma, head and neck, liver or kidney cancer. The CDR3, as DNA: TGTGCCAGCAGCTTAGGTTCCCCTTGGTCAGACAGGGGCTTTCGGGAAGCTTTCTTT. It specifies CASSLGSPWSDRGFREAFF.